This entry lists 3 T cell receptor beta chains sequenced from one sample in a study of glioma-infiltrating T cells. Using RNA template, CDR3s of TCR alpha and beta were amplified with iRepertoire arm-PCR. From the multiplex PCR reads, TCRdb called clonotypes with MiXCR, one entry per CDR3 protein. The sample lists roughly 40,000 distinct CDR3 sequences, approximately 20% occurring once. Sequenced material: glioma tissue, nonneoplastic brain tissue, or PBMCs (not recorded which). These receptors originate from a human donor with low-grade glioma or glioblastoma, undergoing nonglioma brain surgery, or in good health (not recorded which).

The table lists this clonotype with many counts. The V call is TRBV4-1, the J call TRBJ2-5; D unclear. V was pared by 3 bases and J by 1 base, with 6 bases between. CDR3 length equals 13 residues. Germline CDR1 reads MGHRA; CDR2 reads YSYEKL. This CDR3 reads CASSQSAQETQYF. In DNA, the CDR3 is TGCGCCAGCAGCCAGAGTGCCCAAGAGACCCAGTACTTC.

About this clonotype itself: This may stem from a read error, because a much larger clone lies one nucleotide away. Without the conserved terminal phenylalanine or tryptophan, this CDR3 likely stems from a read error. This chain uses TRBV3-1 with TRBJ1-2; D is possibly TRBD1 (6 bases). V was pared by 0 bases and J by 4 bases, with 12 bases between. There are 15 residues in the CDR3. Germline assignment: CDR1 LGHDT and CDR2 YNNKEL (reference sequence). In DNA form, the CDR3 reads TGTGCCAGCAGCCAAGATCTAGTAGGGGGCTATGGCTACACCCTC. Protein sequence: CASSQDLVGGYGYTL.

Ten or more counts support this clonotype. The chain recombines TRBV12-3 or TRBV12-4 with TRBJ2-3, with TRBD2 matching over 9 bases. The CDR3 loop spans 16 amino acids. Trimming removed 3 bases from V and 2 bases from J; junction bases left unmatched: 6. As DNA, the CDR3 is TGTGCCAGCAGTTTTGCGGGGGGGCTTTTCACAGATACGCAGTATTTT. Translated, it gives CASSFAGGLFTDTQYF.